This is a list of T cell receptor beta chains from one sample in a study of ipilimumab plus nivolumab after autologous stem cell transplantation. The table came from immunoSEQ multiplex PCR; TCRdb's copy has only in-frame clones and leaves some out. The table includes roughly 20,000 clones, 77% detected once. The material was PBMCs, obtained in a trial of ipilimumab plus nivolumab as post-transplant consolidation. The receptors here all came from a male donor with diffuse large B-cell lymphoma. Each CDR3 is given with its conserved first and last residue. A D gene is named only where the DNA matches it firmly. Clone size is shown for a subset of rows, as once, few, many or a class of expanded clone.

J gene: TRBJ2-7; V gene: TRBV4-3; clone size: once; D gene: -; CDR3 DNA: TGCGCCAGCAGCCAAGCCCCCGGCTCCTACGAGCAGTACTTC; CDR3 protein: CASSQAPGSYEQYF
J gene: TRBJ2-4; V gene: TRBV4-2; clone size: -; D gene: TRBD2; CDR3 DNA: TGTGCCAGCAGCCAACCGGGACTAGGGGGGAACATTCAGTACTTC; CDR3 protein: CASSQPGLGGNIQYF
J gene: TRBJ1-6; V gene: TRBV7-8; clone size: few; D gene: -; CDR3 DNA: TGTGCCACCTACACCGGGGATGTCAATTCACCCCTCCACTTT; CDR3 protein: CATYTGDVNSPLHF
J gene: TRBJ2-7; V gene: TRBV28; clone size: -; D gene: -; CDR3 DNA: TGTGCCAGCAGTCGGGACACCCGTGGGGCCTACGAGCAGTACTTC; CDR3 protein: CASSRDTRGAYEQYF
J gene: TRBJ1-5; V gene: TRBV28; clone size: -; D gene: -; CDR3 DNA: TGTGCCAGCAGTTCCCCAGGTCAGCCCCAGCATTTT; CDR3 protein: CASSSPGQPQHF
J gene: TRBJ2-2; V gene: TRBV2; clone size: -; D gene: TRBD2; CDR3 DNA: TGTGCCGGCGGACTAGCGGGCACCGGGGAGCTGTTTTTT; CDR3 protein: CAGGLAGTGELFF
J gene: TRBJ2-2; V gene: TRBV30; clone size: -; D gene: TRBD1; CDR3 DNA: TGTGCCTGGAGTGTACGAGGGGGCGCGGGTGGGGAGCTGTTTTTT; CDR3 protein: CAWSVRGGAGGELFF
J gene: TRBJ2-7; V gene: TRBV15; clone size: few; D gene: TRBD2; CDR3 DNA: TGTGCCACCAGCAGAGATTTGGTGGGGACTAGCGAGCAGTACTTC; CDR3 protein: CATSRDLVGTSEQYF
J gene: TRBJ1-5; V gene: TRBV6-5; clone size: few; D gene: TRBD1; CDR3 DNA: TGTGCCAGCAGCTTGACAGGGTTGGGCAATCAGCCCCAGCATTTT; CDR3 protein: CASSLTGLGNQPQHF
J gene: TRBJ2-3; V gene: TRBV9; clone size: -; D gene: TRBD1; CDR3 DNA: TGTGCCAGCAGCGTAAGCTGGACAGGGAGGAATACGCAGTATTTT; CDR3 protein: CASSVSWTGRNTQYF
J gene: TRBJ1-1; V gene: TRBV19; clone size: large; D gene: -; CDR3 DNA: TGTGCCAGTAGTATTAATTCGAACACTGAAGCTTTCTTT; CDR3 protein: CASSINSNTEAFF
J gene: TRBJ1-2; V gene: TRBV5-1; clone size: -; D gene: -; CDR3 DNA: -; CDR3 protein: CASSGAVGTGATRTF
J gene: TRBJ2-3; V gene: TRBV27; clone size: -; D gene: -; CDR3 DNA: TGTGCCAGCAGTTTATTGAACTCCCAGATCACAGATACGCAGTATTTT; CDR3 protein: CASSLLNSQITDTQYF
J gene: TRBJ1-2; V gene: TRBV5-4; clone size: once; D gene: TRBD1; CDR3 DNA: TGTGCCAGCAGGAGCCAGGGGGCGTGGGGCTACACCTTC; CDR3 protein: CASRSQGAWGYTF